The entry below gives a single T cell receptor beta chain sequence along with its context. The repertoire was sequenced with immunoSEQ multiplex PCR; TCRdb's copy has only in-frame clones and lacks some. Of about 340,000 clones listed, about 92% are singletons. The data are from a study of blood T cell repertoires in COVID-19. This CDR3 has 18 amino acids. With 4 bases clipped from V and 5 bases from J, the junction kept 19 bases outside the gene matches. Germline loops: CDR1 LGHNA, CDR2 YNFKEQ. Sequenced sample: PBMCs or T cells enriched from blood (not recorded which). The sequence was obtained from a woman aged 25 to 39 who had recovered from COVID-19. This chain links TRBV4-2 with TRBJ2-5, with 7 positions matching TRBD2. The CDR3 nucleotides are TGTGCCAGCAGCCCGAGGGGCACTAGCGACCTTTCCGGCGAGACCCAGTACTTC. Protein sequence: CASSPRGTSDLSGETQYF.